These T cell receptor beta chains were read from a single sample in a study of shared clonotypes between healthy human individuals. Method: immunoSEQ multiplex PCR; TCRdb's copy keeps in-frame clones and lacks some. Of about 1 million clones detected, approximately 68% appear once; the ten largest clones hold about 1.5%. Material for sequencing was memory CD4+ T cells sorted from blood. Receptors were obtained from a man aged 18 to 29 in good health. CDR3s include the opening cysteine and the closing phenylalanine or tryptophan. D genes are given only for firm matches. Size is stated for part of the rows, as once, few or many counts, or as a class when the clone is expanded.

j_call v_call cdr3_length clone_size d_call cdr3_nt cdr3_aa
TRBJ1-5 TRBV2 15 - - TGTGCCAGCAGTGAAGCGGATACCCGCAATCAGCCCCAGCATTTT CASSEADTRNQPQHF
TRBJ2-3 TRBV10-3 12 - - TGTGCCACGGGACATCCGACAGATACGCAGTATTTT CATGHPTDTQYF
TRBJ2-7 TRBV10-2 15 - - TGCGCCAGCAGTGAGGCGTATAGCGTCTCCTACGAGCAGTACTTC CASSEAYSVSYEQYF
TRBJ2-5 TRBV30 12 - TRBD2 TGTGCCTGGACCCGCGGGGGAGAGACCCAGTACTTC CAWTRGGETQYF
TRBJ2-5 TRBV4-1 19 - TRBD2 TGCGCCAGCAGCCAAGATACGTCAGGAGCGGGGGCCTTGGGGGAGACCCAGTACTTC CASSQDTSGAGALGETQYF
TRBJ1-1 TRBV9 15 - - TGTGCCAGCAGCGTAGGGTTGGGCAGTAGCACTGAAGCTTTCTTT CASSVGLGSSTEAFF
TRBJ2-5 TRBV21-1 14 - - TGTGCCAGCAGCAAACCGGGGGGTGGAGAGACCCAGTACTTC CASSKPGGGETQYF
TRBJ1-1 TRBV7-9 14 many - TGTGCCAGCAGCTTAAGGGGCCGTAGCGCTGAAGCTTTCTTT CASSLRGRSAEAFF
TRBJ1-2 TRBV10-3 15 - TRBD1 TGTGCCATCAACCCGGGACAGGGTCTAGAGAATGGCTACACCTTC CAINPGQGLENGYTF
TRBJ2-7 TRBV5-1 15 - - TGCGCCAGCAGCCGGTCCCGGGACTCAGTCTACGAGCAGTACTTC CASSRSRDSVYEQYF
TRBJ2-7 TRBV28 15 once TRBD2 TGTGCCAGCAGTTCTAGCGGGGGGGCCCTCTACGAGCAGTACTTC CASSSSGGALYEQYF
TRBJ1-2 TRBV6-5 11 - - TGTGCCAGCAGTCCAAATGTGGGCTACACCTTC CASSPNVGYTF
TRBJ1-1 TRBV9 13 once - TGTGCCAGCAGCCCGCACCCCCTTACTGAAGCTTTCTTT CASSPHPLTEAFF
TRBJ2-1 TRBV7-2 12 - TRBD2 TGTGCCAGCCGGAGACTAGCGAATGAGCAGTTCTTC CASRRLANEQFF
TRBJ2-7 TRBV5-1 15 - TRBD1 TGCGCCAGCAGCTACAGGACAGGGCCTGGGTACGAGCAGTACTTC CASSYRTGPGYEQYF
TRBJ1-5 TRBV4-2 14 few - TGTGCCAGCAGCCAAGACCGAGGGAATCAGCCCCAGCATTTT CASSQDRGNQPQHF
TRBJ2-3 TRBV14 15 - - TGTGCCAGCAGCCAGAGACAGGACTTCACAGATACGCAGTATTTT CASSQRQDFTDTQYF
TRBJ2-3 TRBV28 14 few - TGTGCCAGCAGGAGTAGCGGTGCCACAGATACGCAGTATTTT CASRSSGATDTQYF
TRBJ2-7 TRBV4-2 13 - TRBD2 TGTGCCAGCAGCCAGGCGGGGGAGGCCGAGCAGTACTTC CASSQAGEAEQYF
TRBJ1-3 TRBV5-1 14 once - TGCGCCAGCAGCCTGGGGGAGGCTGGAAACACCATATATTTT CASSLGEAGNTIYF
TRBJ1-4 TRBV7-8 13 - - TGTGCCAGCAGCCCTGGATTTACGGACAAACTGTTTTTT CASSPGFTDKLFF
TRBJ1-1 TRBV21-1 18 many - TGTGCCAGCAGCAAAACCCCCCGGACATGGAGTGTGGCAACTGAAGCTTTCTTT CASSKTPRTWSVATEAFF
TRBJ2-2 TRBV7-3 13 few - TGTGCCAGCAGCACCCGCGAGGCCGGGGAGCTGTTTTTT CASSTREAGELFF
TRBJ2-3 TRBV5-1 16 once TRBD1 TGCGCCAGCAGCTTGGGACAGGGGGGATTCGCAGATACGCAGTATTTT CASSLGQGGFADTQYF
TRBJ2-2 TRBV7-2 15 - - TGTGCCAGCAGCTTCTTAGCGCCGAACACCGGGGAGCTGTTTTTT CASSFLAPNTGELFF
TRBJ2-7 TRBV27 16 - TRBD2 TGTGCCAGCAGTTTATACCCCCTAGCGGGGGCCCAGGGGCAGTACTTC CASSLYPLAGAQGQYF
TRBJ1-2 TRBV15 14 - TRBD1 TGTGCCACCAGCTCCGGGACAGGGAACTATGGCTACACCTTC CATSSGTGNYGYTF
TRBJ1-2 TRBV6-5 15 - - TGTGCCAGCAGTTACTCGGACAGAAGCCACTATGGCTACACCTTC CASSYSDRSHYGYTF
TRBJ2-7 TRBV30 14 many TRBD1 TGTGCCTGGAACCGGGACAGGGCATATTACGAGCAGTACTTC CAWNRDRAYYEQYF
TRBJ1-2 TRBV23-1 14 once - TGCGCCAGCAGTCCTCCGGAGAAAAGGAACGGCTACACCTTC CASSPPEKRNGYTF
TRBJ2-1 TRBV27 16 - TRBD2 TGTGCCAGCAGTTCACCCGGGACTAGCGGGAATAATGAGCAGTTCTTC CASSSPGTSGNNEQFF